This entry is about one T cell receptor beta chain. Trimming shortened V by 3 bases and J by 0 bases, and 6 bases separated the two germline ends. Germline CDR1 and CDR2: SEHNR and FQNEAQ (reference sequence). This CDR3 region has 13 residues. TCRdb's copy holds only in-frame clones and misses some; the assay was immunoSEQ multiplex PCR. This sample has about 68,000 clones, with about 90% found just once. The sample originates from a study of T cell changes during pregnancy in multiple sclerosis. This clonotype was obtained from a female donor in good health, enrolled as a control in a pregnancy study. V is TRBV7-9 and J is TRBJ2-7; D gene unclear. The sample consisted of peripheral blood, taken in the second trimester of pregnancy. This CDR3 is CASSFEVSYEQYF. CDR3 coding DNA: TGTGCCAGCAGCTTTGAGGTCTCCTACGAGCAGTACTTC. The full variable domain, with the rest looked up from reference TRBV7-9 and TRBJ2-7, is DTGVSQNPRHKITKRGQNVTFRCDPISEHNRLYWYRQTLGQGPEFLTYFQNEAQLEKSRLLSDRFSAERPKGSFSTLEIQRTEQGDSAMYLCASSFEVSYEQYFGPGTRLTVT.